Listed below are T cell receptor beta chains from one sample, sequenced in a study of regulatory T cells in long-lasting Graves disease. MiXCR was run by TCRdb on the multiplex PCR reads, yielding one entry per CDR3 protein. The sample lists roughly 610,000 distinct CDR3 sequences, around 16% occurring once. This sample also belongs to another study, concerning T cells in Graves' hyperthyroidism and ophthalmopathy.

Sequencing was performed on peripheral blood mononuclear cells (PBMCs), taken at new diagnosis, from a patient treated with antithyroid drugs. Receptors originate from a man between 18 and 29 years old with Graves disease. The CDR3 runs from the conserved cysteine through the conserved F or W. The D gene is left open where the match is weak. Some rows mark clone size as missing; the rest say once, few, many or name a class of expanded clone.

j_call | v_call | d_call | clone_size | cdr3_aa | cdr3_nt
TRBJ2-7 | TRBV20-1 | TRBD1 | NA | CSARSTGTGDSYEQYF | TGCAGTGCTAGATCCACCGGGACAGGGGATTCCTACGAGCAGTACTTC
TRBJ2-2 | TRBV14 | NA | NA | CASSQGLVGELFF | TGTGCCAGCAGCCAAGGGCTCGTCGGGGAGCTGTTTTTT
TRBJ2-1 | TRBV20-1 | TRBD1 | few | CSAQQGAHEQFF | TGCAGTGCTCAGCAGGGGGCTCATGAGCAGTTCTTC
TRBJ1-5 | TRBV20-1 | TRBD1 | NA | CSALRGTDSNQPQHF | TGCAGTGCTCTCCGCGGGACAGATAGCAATCAGCCCCAGCATTTT
TRBJ2-3 | TRBV5-1 | NA | few | CASSLARESDTQYF | TGCGCCAGCAGCTTGGCCCGGGAATCAGATACGCAGTATTTT
TRBJ2-1 | TRBV20-1 | TRBD2 | NA | CSASPPGLAVEQFF | TGCAGTGCTTCACCGCCGGGACTAGCGGTTGAGCAGTTCTTC
TRBJ2-7 | TRBV20-1 | NA | NA | CSARQTGTRSSYEQYF | TGCAGTGCTAGGCAGACAGGGACTAGGAGTTCCTACGAGCAGTACTTC
TRBJ2-1 | TRBV11-2 | TRBD2 | many | CASSLVTLAGVSYNEQFF | TGTGCCAGCAGCTTAGTCACCCTAGCGGGAGTGTCCTACAATGAGCAGTTCTTC
TRBJ2-7 | TRBV5-6 | TRBD1 | many | CASSSIRWTGTSGEQYF | TGTGCCAGCAGCTCGATCCGTTGGACAGGGACTTCTGGCGAGCAGTACTTC
TRBJ2-1 | TRBV19 | TRBD2 | many | CASSALAGGPSAYNEQFF | TGTGCCAGTAGCGCCCTAGCGGGAGGGCCCTCGGCCTACAATGAGCAGTTCTTC
TRBJ2-5 | TRBV24-1 | TRBD1 | NA | CATSDNDRARHF | TGTGCCACCAGTGATAATGACAGGGCTCGGCACTTC
TRBJ2-2 | TRBV12-3/TRBV12-4 | NA | many | CASNMLAAGELFF | TGTGCCAGCAACATGCTGGCGGCCGGGGAGCTGTTTTTT
TRBJ2-3 | TRBV7-9 | TRBD2 | many | CASSPVRGRAPDTQYF | TGTGCCAGCAGCCCAGTACGCGGGAGGGCCCCAGATACGCAGTATTTT
TRBJ1-3 | TRBV30 | NA | few | CAWSALGYSGNTIYF | TGTGCCTGGAGTGCTCTCGGGTACTCTGGAAACACCATATATTTT
TRBJ1-5 | TRBV29-1 | NA | NA | CSEWGRSNQPQHF | TGCAGCGAATGGGGCAGGAGCAATCAGCCCCAGCATTTT
TRBJ2-5 | TRBV20-1 | NA | many | CSAMGRKETQYF | TGCAGTGCTATGGGACGCAAGGAGACCCAGTACTTC
TRBJ2-7 | TRBV3-1 | NA | NA | CASSQGTVRISYEQYF | TGTGCCAGCAGCCAAGGTACCGTACGGATCTCCTACGAGCAGTACTTC
TRBJ1-2 | TRBV27 | TRBD1 | few | CASSLSTGLAYGYTF | TGTGCCAGCAGTTTATCGACAGGGTTGGCCTATGGCTACACCTTC
TRBJ2-7 | TRBV30 | TRBD1 | many | CAWSRDRDYEQYF | TGTGCCTGGAGCCGGGACAGAGACTACGAGCAGTACTTC
TRBJ2-7 | TRBV12-3/TRBV12-4 | NA | many | CASSLPGGDLYEQYF | TGTGCCAGCAGTTTACCCGGGGGCGACCTCTACGAGCAGTACTTC
TRBJ2-7 | TRBV27 | TRBD2 | many | CASSQGTSGFSRQYF | TGTGCCAGCAGCCAGGGGACTAGCGGATTCTCGCGGCAGTACTTC
TRBJ2-2 | TRBV5-1 | NA | many | CASSLGVLDTGELFF | TGCGCCAGCAGCTTGGGAGTACTGGACACCGGGGAGCTGTTTTTT
TRBJ1-1 | TRBV7-3 | NA | many | CASSPSPPGRNTEAFF | TGTGCCAGCAGCCCCTCCCCCCCCGGACGGAACACTGAAGCTTTCTTT
TRBJ2-1 | TRBV11-3 | TRBD2 | many | CASSVRTTSGGYRGDEQFF | TGTGCCAGCAGCGTACGAACGACTAGCGGGGGGTATAGGGGCGATGAGCAGTTCTTC
TRBJ1-2 | TRBV7-3 | NA | NA | CASSLGLSTGYTF | TGTGCCAGCAGCTTAGGGTTGAGCACTGGCTACACCTTC
TRBJ2-1 | TRBV15 | NA | NA | CATKGPGLHEQFF | TGTGCCACCAAGGGACCGGGTCTCCATGAGCAGTTCTTC
TRBJ2-3 | TRBV27 | TRBD1 | NA | CASSRSFRDRGLGTDTQYF | TGTGCCAGCAGTCGATCTTTCCGGGACAGGGGGTTGGGCACAGATACGCAGTATTTT
TRBJ1-1 | TRBV10-3 | TRBD1 | few | CAIRDGQGPAFF | TGTGCCATCAGAGACGGACAGGGGCCAGCTTTCTTT
TRBJ2-7 | TRBV28 | TRBD1 | many | CASSSTGTGDVEQYF | TGTGCCAGCAGCTCAACCGGGACAGGGGACGTTGAGCAGTACTTC
TRBJ2-5 | TRBV9 | TRBD1 | many | CASSVGTGYQETQYF | TGTGCCAGCAGCGTCGGGACAGGGTACCAAGAGACCCAGTACTTC
TRBJ1-2 | TRBV20-1 | TRBD1 | NA | CSATSDRGDGYTF | TGCAGTGCTACCTCGGACAGGGGTGATGGCTACACCTTC
TRBJ1-5 | TRBV9 | NA | NA | CASSVGGGEPQHF | TGTGCCAGCAGCGTAGGGGGGGGGGAGCCCCAGCATTTT
TRBJ2-1 | TRBV14 | TRBD2 | few | CASSGTSGARSSYNEQFF | TGTGCCAGCAGCGGGACTAGCGGGGCGAGAAGCTCCTACAATGAGCAGTTCTTC
TRBJ1-1 | TRBV7-3 | TRBD1 | many | CASSSSKMTGRMNTEAFF | TGTGCCAGCAGCTCGTCGAAAATGACAGGGAGGATGAACACTGAAGCTTTCTTT
TRBJ1-1 | TRBV6-1 | NA | many | CASSEALRGPTEAFF | TGTGCCAGCAGTGAAGCGCTTCGAGGGCCCACTGAAGCTTTCTTT
TRBJ1-5 | TRBV4-1 | TRBD1 | NA | CASSQGDRGLSQPQHF | TGCGCCAGCAGCCAAGGGGACAGGGGGCTGAGTCAGCCCCAGCATTTT
TRBJ2-3 | TRBV6-2/TRBV6-3 | TRBD2 | NA | CASSVGGPPDTQYF | TGTGCCAGCAGTGTGGGAGGGCCTCCAGATACGCAGTATTTT